Listed here are 13 T cell receptor beta chains from one sample, sequenced in a study of shared clonotypes between healthy human individuals. Clones were sequenced by immunoSEQ multiplex PCR, and TCRdb holds only the in-frame ones, with some missing. The table has about 1.5 million clones, about 98% seen once; the top ten hold roughly 0.45%. Material: naive CD4+ T cells sorted from blood. Subset reported: CD45RA+ positively selected. The receptors derive from a man aged 25-40 years in good health.

The genes are TRBV27 and TRBJ1-4, with D perhaps TRBD1 (6 bases). Germline CDR1 is MNHEY and CDR2 is SMNVEV (reference sequence). V was pared by 8 bases and J by 0 bases, with 16 bases between. CDR3 length: 16 amino acids. CDR3 sequence: CASGNQGIATNEKLFF. CDR3 coding DNA: TGTGCCAGCGGAAACCAGGGGATTGCAACTAATGAAAAACTGTTTTTT.

This clone showed up just a few times. The genes are TRBV6-1 and TRBJ2-7, with TRBD2 matching over 9 bases. Germline CDR1 MNHNS, CDR2 SASEGT. The CDR3 has 13 amino acids. The ends lost 8 bases at V and 0 bases at J; junction bases unmatched: 2. CDR3 loop: CASPSGISYEQYF. As DNA, the CDR3 is TGTGCCAGCCCTAGCGGGATCTCCTACGAGCAGTACTTC.

As to this clone: The sample carries other DNA sequences with the same CDR3. The rearrangement joins TRBV5-1 to TRBJ1-3; D gene unclear. CDR1 SGHRS and CDR2 YFSETQ come from the germline V gene. Trimming shortened V by 0 bases and J by 2 bases, and 6 bases separated the two germline ends. This CDR3 has 14 residues. CDR3 residues: CASSLGGPGNTIYF. In DNA, the CDR3 is TGCGCCAGCAGCTTGGGTGGACCTGGAAACACCATATATTTT.

The chain recombines TRBV19 with TRBJ1-1; 9 bases map to TRBD1. The germline CDR1 and CDR2 sequences are LNHDA and SQIVND (reference sequence). This CDR3 has 16 residues. Trimming took 6 bases from V and 1 from J; bases not matched to a gene: 9. The CDR3 DNA follows: TGTGCCAGTAGGACCGGGACAGGGAGGGAGAACACTGAAGCTTTCTTT. Its translation: CASRTGTGRENTEAFF.

V usage is TRBV4-1 and J usage is TRBJ1-5; weak D call: TRBD1 (6 bases). In germline, CDR1 is MGHRA, CDR2 YSYEKL. V was clipped by 2 bases and J by 5 bases, with 10 bases between them. CDR3 length: 14 residues. The CDR3 DNA is TGCGCCAGCAGCCAAAGACAGGCGTATCAGCCCCAGCATTTT. As protein: CASSQRQAYQPQHF.

The chain recombines TRBV28 with TRBJ2-2; D possibly corresponds to TRBD2 (5 bases). The germline gives CDR1 MDHEN, CDR2 SYDVKM. The CDR3 length is 16 residues. V was trimmed by 6 bases and J by 4 bases, leaving 18 bases between them. CDR3 region: CASSYRSGTSTGELFF. CDR3 nucleotides: TGTGCCAGCAGCTACCGTTCGGGAACGAGCACCGGGGAGCTGTTTTTT.

The rearrangement uses TRBV7-3 and TRBJ2-1, with D possibly matching TRBD2 (6 bases). There are 13 residues in the CDR3. Germline V gene sequence: CDR1 SGHTA, CDR2 FQGTGA. V was cut by 5 bases and J by 8 bases, with 13 bases left in between. The CDR3 coding sequence is TGTGCCAGCAGCCCGACTAGGGCCGATGAGCAGTTCTTC. It encodes CASSPTRADEQFF.

CDR3 protein: CASTPGELFF. CDR3 nucleotide sequence: TGTGCCAGCACTCCCGGGGAGCTGTTTTTT. The chain has TRBV7-9 and TRBJ2-2; D is unclear. V was pared by 7 bases and J by 6 bases, with 3 bases between. The length of the CDR3 is 10 residues. Germline lookup yields CDR1 SEHNR and CDR2 FQNEAQ (reference sequence).

This sequence joins TRBV28 and TRBJ1-1; D is undetermined. V was shortened by 7 bases and J by 1 base, with 19 bases between the two germline ends. CDR1 and CDR2 from the germline V gene are MDHEN and SYDVKM. The CDR3 totals 16 residues. The DNA for the CDR3 is TGTGCCAGCACCCCCGGCCGGGAAGGTAGGAACACTGAAGCTTTCTTT. Amino acids: CASTPGREGRNTEAFF.

The V gene is TRBV20-1, the J gene TRBJ2-3, with D unresolved. Trimming shortened V by 6 bases and J by 6 bases, and 10 bases separated the two germline ends. Germline V gene sequence: CDR1 DFQATT, CDR2 SNEGSKA (reference sequence). This CDR3 is built from 11 residues. The CDR3 loop reads CSAPGGDTQYF. DNA of the CDR3: TGCAGTGCCCCTGGTGGGGATACGCAGTATTTT.

This rearrangement joins TRBV25-1 to TRBJ2-1; D possibly corresponds to TRBD1 (5 bases). CDR1 MGHDK and CDR2 SYGVNS come from the germline V gene. Trimming pared 4 bases from V and 4 bases from J, leaving 5 bases between. CDR3 length equals 12 residues. The DNA of the CDR3 is TGTGCCAGCAGTGGACAGTACAATGAGCAGTTCTTC. Protein sequence: CASSGQYNEQFF.

This clone was counted a single time. The CDR3 reads CASSLTGGPGANVLTF. The CDR3 region has the DNA TGTGCCAGCAGCCTAACCGGGGGACCTGGGGCCAACGTCCTGACTTTC. The chain employs TRBV7-2 and TRBJ2-6; tentative D call: TRBD2 (6 bases). Deletions cut 5 bases from V and 2 bases from J, with 13 bases between. The CDR3 covers 16 residues. The germline gives CDR1 SGHTA, CDR2 FQGNSA. The full variable domain, completed using reference TRBV7-2 and TRBJ2-6, is GAGVSQSPSNKVTEKGKDVELRCDPISGHTALYWYRQSLGQGLEFLIYFQGNSAPDKSGLPSDRFSAERTGGSVSTLTIQRTQQEDSAVYLCASSLTGGPGANVLTFGAGSRLTVL.

The chain employs TRBV7-8 and TRBJ2-2; D is perhaps TRBD2 (6 bases). The CDR3 totals 16 residues. The germline V and J ends were trimmed by 1 base and 7 bases, with 16 bases remaining between them. Germline CDR1 and CDR2: SGHVS and FQNEAQ. CDR3 amino acids: CASSLGRAAVFGELFF. CDR3 in DNA: TGTGCCAGCAGCTTAGGGAGGGCGGCAGTGTTCGGGGAGCTGTTTTTT.